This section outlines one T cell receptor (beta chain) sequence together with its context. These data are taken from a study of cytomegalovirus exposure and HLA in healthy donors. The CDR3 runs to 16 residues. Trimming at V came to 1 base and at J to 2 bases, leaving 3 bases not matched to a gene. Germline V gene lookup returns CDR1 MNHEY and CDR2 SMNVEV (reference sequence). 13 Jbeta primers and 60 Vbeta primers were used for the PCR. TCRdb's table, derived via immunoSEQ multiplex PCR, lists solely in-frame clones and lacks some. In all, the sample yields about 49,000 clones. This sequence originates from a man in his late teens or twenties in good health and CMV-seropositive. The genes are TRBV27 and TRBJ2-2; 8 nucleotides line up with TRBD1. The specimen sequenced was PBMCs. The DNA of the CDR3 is TGTGCCAGCAGTTTATGGCAGGGGGCCAACACCGGGGAGCTGTTTTTT. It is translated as CASSLWQGANTGELFF.